The entry below describes one T cell receptor (beta chain). Its antigen is unknown. The data were taken from a study of cytomegalovirus exposure and HLA in healthy donors. Study-level findings and limits: The authors enumerated over 150 TCR beta chains as linked to cytomegalovirus. There were reportedly fewer N-insertions in an Asian-associated ancestry cluster than the approximately 670-donor mean, in a later analysis. Analyzed later, most CMV-associated TCR beta chains appeared HLA-restricted.

V gave up 1 base and J gave up 0 bases, with 7 bases separating them. Germline CDR1 reads MNHNS; CDR2 reads SASEGT. The CDR3 contains 14 residues. It was with 60 Vbeta and 13 Jbeta primers that the PCR ran. Original handling: Later, tens of millions of unique TCR beta chains were counted in an analysis, and approximately 10 million of them were shared. Clones were sequenced by immunoSEQ multiplex PCR, and TCRdb holds only the in-frame ones, with some missing. The V and J calls and the clone size are those of that table, but D and trimming were determined from the DNA. The sample carries approximately 170,000 clones, approximately 77% recorded once.

The genes are TRBV6-1 and TRBJ2-7; possible D gene TRBD2, 5 bases. The source of this sequence is a male donor in good health and CMV-seropositive. The specimen sequenced was PBMCs. For the CDR3, the DNA is TGTGCCAGCAGTGAAGTGGGGAGCTCCTACGAGCAGTACTTC. It specifies CASSEVGSSYEQYF.